Below are 30 T cell receptor beta chains sequenced from a single sample in a study of shared clonotypes between healthy human individuals. As defined, naive CD8 cells were CD45RO-negative and positively selected for CCR7, with terminally differentiated effector memory CD45RA+ cells excluded. Sequencing used immunoSEQ multiplex PCR; TCRdb keeps in-frame clones, though not all of them. Of 1.5 million to 2.5 million clones listed, about 95% are singletons. The specimen was naive CD8+ T cells sorted from blood. The receptors come from a man aged 18 to 35 in good health.

The V and J genes are TRBV6-5 and TRBJ2-1; D possibly corresponds to TRBD2 (6 bases). The V end was cut by 0 bases, the J end by 7 bases, with 10 bases between. This CDR3 has 14 residues. The V gene's germline CDR1 is MNHEY and CDR2 SVGAGI. The CDR3 spells CASSYSSSGNEQFF. The CDR3 region has the DNA TGTGCCAGCAGTTACTCCAGCAGCGGGAATGAGCAGTTCTTC.

The rearrangement joins TRBV28 to TRBJ2-7; weak D call: TRBD2 (6 bases). The CDR3 is 14 residues long. CDR1 and CDR2 from the germline V gene are MDHEN and SYDVKM. V was trimmed by 5 bases and J by 3 bases, leaving 14 bases between them. DNA for the CDR3: TGTGCCAGCAGTCCTGTGGGCGGGGACTACGAGCAGTACTTC. Translated: CASSPVGGDYEQYF.

The rearrangement links TRBV4-1 to TRBJ1-2, with D maybe TRBD1 (6 bases). The CDR3 contains 16 residues. V dropped 4 bases and J dropped 2 bases, with 17 bases sitting between them. The germline CDR1 and CDR2 sequences are MGHRA and YSYEKL. Here the CDR3 DNA reads TGCGCCAGCAGCCTCCGAAAGGAGGACAGAAACTATGGCTACACCTTC. Translated: CASSLRKEDRNYGYTF.

This chain links TRBV9 with TRBJ1-1; 8 positions agree with TRBD1. J lost 1 base, V lost 3 bases, and 8 bases had no gene match. The CDR3 sequence is 16 residues long. Germline V gene sequence: CDR1 SGDLS, CDR2 YYNGEE. For the CDR3, the DNA is TGTGCCAGCAGCGCAGGAACTCAGGGGGCGAACACTGAAGCTTTCTTT. This codes for CASSAGTQGANTEAFF.

This clone has a single count. The rearrangement uses TRBV27 and TRBJ2-1; weak D call: TRBD1 (6 bases). Deletions cut 4 bases from V and 8 bases from J, with 15 bases between. The CDR3 covers 14 residues. The germline CDR1 and CDR2 sequences are MNHEY and SMNVEV (reference sequence). The CDR3 DNA follows: TGTGCCAGCAGTTCGGAACAGGGTAACGATGAGCAGTTCTTC. Translation: CASSSEQGNDEQFF.

V gene TRBV7-9 combines with J gene TRBJ2-2, with a weak D call TRBD1 (6 bases). Trimming cost V 4 bases and J 4 bases, with 16 bases left between them. CDR3 length equals 16 residues. Germline CDR1 is SEHNR and CDR2 is FQNEAQ (reference sequence). The CDR3 DNA is TGTGCCAGCAGCTCCTCCCCGGACAGCTCCACCGGGGAGCTGTTTTTT. This sequence encodes CASSSSPDSSTGELFF.

The chain links TRBV2 to TRBJ1-3; D unresolved. Trimming took off 6 bases at V and 0 bases at J, with 9 bases between the two ends. The CDR3 is 14 amino acids. The germline V gene encodes CDR1 SNHLY and CDR2 FYNNEI. This CDR3 reads CASRGEISGNTIYF. The DNA for the CDR3 is TGTGCCAGCAGGGGAGAGATCTCTGGAAACACCATATATTTT. Filled out from reference TRBV2 and TRBJ1-3, the complete variable domain reads EPEVTQTPSHQVTQMGQEVILRCVPISNHLYFYWYRQILGQKVEFLVSFYNNEISEKSEIFDDQFSVERPDGSNFTLKIRSTKLEDSAMYFCASRGEISGNTIYFGEGSWLTVV.

The chain carries TRBV5-4 and TRBJ2-1, with a possible D match to TRBD1 (6 bases). The germline V and J ends were trimmed by 2 bases and 3 bases, with 9 bases remaining between them. This CDR3 is 14 amino acids long. Germline CDR1 SGHNT, CDR2 YYREEE (reference sequence). CDR3: CASSFPQGYNEQFF. Written as DNA, the CDR3 is TGTGCCAGCAGCTTCCCACAGGGCTACAATGAGCAGTTCTTC. Combining the CDR3 with reference TRBV5-4 and TRBJ2-1 gives the whole variable domain ETGVTQSPTHLIKTRGQQVTLRCSSQSGHNTVSWYQQALGQGPQFIFQYYREEENGRGNFPPRFSGLQFPNYSSELNVNALELDDSALYLCASSFPQGYNEQFFGPGTRLTVL.

This chain connects TRBV5-6 to TRBJ1-3; D not certain. CDR3 length: 14 residues. The germline V and J ends were trimmed by 0 bases and 4 bases, with 8 bases remaining between them. From germline, CDR1 is SGHDT and CDR2 YYEEEE. In nucleotides, the CDR3 is TGTGCCAGCAGCTTGGCTAAGGAAGGAAACACCATATATTTT. It codes for CASSLAKEGNTIYF.

This sequence joins TRBV4-1 and TRBJ1-5; no clear D. Trimming stripped 0 bases from V and 4 bases from J, with 10 bases between. From germline, CDR1 is MGHRA and CDR2 YSYEKL. CDR3 length equals 15 residues. DNA of the CDR3: TGCGCCAGCAGCCAAGAGGTGAGGACGAATCAGCCCCAGCATTTT. The encoded protein is CASSQEVRTNQPQHF.

This chain joins TRBV11-2 and TRBJ2-1; 13 bases map to TRBD2. The V and J ends lost 8 bases and 7 bases, in that order; junction bases with no gene match: 5. CDR1 SGHAT and CDR2 FQNNGV come from the germline V gene. This CDR3 region has 14 residues. This CDR3 reads CASSGLAGVNEQFF. The CDR3 DNA follows: TGTGCCAGCTCCGGACTAGCGGGAGTAAATGAGCAGTTCTTC.

A word on this clone: Additional DNA sequences in this sample encode the identical CDR3. CDR3 nucleotide sequence: TGTGCCAGCAGCTTTGGAACTACTGAAGCTTTCTTT. It yields the protein CASSFGTTEAFF. The chain employs TRBV7-9 and TRBJ1-1; no reliable D call. Trimming removed 3 bases from V and 5 bases from J, with 7 bases in between. The CDR3 extends over 12 amino acids. Germline V gives CDR1 SEHNR, CDR2 FQNEAQ (reference sequence). Drawing the rest from reference TRBV7-9 and TRBJ1-1, the complete variable domain is DTGVSQNPRHKITKRGQNVTFRCDPISEHNRLYWYRQTLGQGPEFLTYFQNEAQLEKSRLLSDRFSAERPKGSFSTLEIQRTEQGDSAMYLCASSFGTTEAFFGQGTRLTVV.

The CDR3 DNA reads as TGTGCCACCAGCAGAGCCCGGGAGGGGGCCTACAATGAGCAGTTCTTC. It yields the protein CATSRAREGAYNEQFF. The chain combines TRBV15 with TRBJ2-1, with TRBD2 matching 8 bases. Germline V CDR1 and CDR2: LNHNV, YYDKDF (reference sequence). CDR3 size: 16 residues. V gave up 1 base and J gave up 2 bases; unmatched junction bases: 4.

The genes are TRBV28 and TRBJ2-5, with D maybe TRBD1 (6 bases). V was clipped by 5 bases and J by 4 bases, with 17 bases between them. The CDR3 has 15 residues. Germline loops: CDR1 MDHEN, CDR2 SYDVKM. The CDR3 DNA reads as TGTGCCAGCAGTCCTCAGGGGCTATTGGGAGAGACCCAGTACTTC. It encodes CASSPQGLLGETQYF.

This chain connects TRBV11-2 to TRBJ2-2, with TRBD2 identical over 7 bases. There are 16 residues in the CDR3. The germline gives CDR1 SGHAT, CDR2 FQNNGV. The V gene end was trimmed by 4 bases and the J gene end by 2 bases; junction bases not matched to a gene: 7. The CDR3 DNA reads TGTGCCAGCAGCTCCCCTAGCGGCTTAAACACCGGGGAGCTGTTTTTT. It encodes CASSSPSGLNTGELFF. Full variable domain (remainder filled in from reference TRBV11-2 and TRBJ2-2): EAGVAQSPRYKIIEKRQSVAFWCNPISGHATLYWYQQILGQGPKLLIQFQNNGVVDDSQLPKDRFSAERLKGVDSTLKIQPAKLEDSAVYLCASSSPSGLNTGELFFGEGSRLTVL.

A word on this clone: At one end, the junction sequence differs from germline, possibly due to a read error. The rearrangement joins TRBV9 to TRBJ2-5; TRBD2 aligns across 14 bases. Looked up from germline, CDR1 is SGDLS and CDR2 is YYNGEE. CDR3 size: 15 residues. The CDR3 DNA sequence: TGTGCCAGCAGCGCGGGACTAGCGGGAGCAGAGGCCCAGTACTTC. It specifies CASSAGLAGAEAQYF.

The chain employs TRBV7-3 and TRBJ2-3, with TRBD2 as a possible D gene (6 bases). V lost 5 bases to trimming and J lost 5 bases, with 20 bases between them. CDR1 is SGHTA, CDR2 FQGTGA, per germline. This CDR3 contains 16 residues. CDR3 nucleotide sequence: TGTGCCAGCAGCCTCGGGACTGCGTCAGAGGGAGATACGCAGTATTTT. It specifies CASSLGTASEGDTQYF. The entire variable domain, with the rest obtained from reference TRBV7-3 and TRBJ2-3, is as follows: GAGVSQTPSNKVTEKGKYVELRCDPISGHTALYWYRQSLGQGPEFLIYFQGTGAADDSGLPNDRFFAVRPEGSVSTLKIQRTERGDSAVYLCASSLGTASEGDTQYFGPGTRLTVL.

The rearrangement joins TRBV5-1 to TRBJ2-2; D is uncertain. The V end lost 5 bases, the J end lost 2 bases, and 13 bases lay between the germline ends. CDR3 length: 15 residues. Per the germline V gene, CDR1 is SGHRS and CDR2 is YFSETQ. The CDR3 region has the DNA TGCGCCAGCAGAGCGTATTCGACAAACACCGGGGAGCTGTTTTTT. The encoded protein is CASRAYSTNTGELFF.

The chain combines TRBV6-5 with TRBJ1-5; D gene ambiguous. Germline CDR1 is MNHEY and CDR2 is SVGAGI. CDR3 length equals 12 residues. V shed 6 bases and J shed 1 base, with 4 bases lying between them. DNA of the CDR3: TGTGCCAGCAGGGGAAGCAATCAGCCCCAGCATTTT. Amino acids: CASRGSNQPQHF.

This clone was seen only once. This chain connects TRBV10-2 to TRBJ1-1; D unresolved. The V end was cut by 0 bases, the J end by 5 bases, with 4 bases between. The CDR3 contains 12 residues. Germline CDR1 reads WSHSY; CDR2 reads SAAADI. This CDR3 reads CASSESHTEAFF. For the CDR3, the DNA is TGCGCCAGCAGTGAGTCTCATACTGAAGCTTTCTTT.

The V call is TRBV6-5, the J call TRBJ2-1; D possibly uses TRBD1 or TRBD2 (5 bases each). This CDR3 is 15 amino acids long. V lost 2 bases, J lost 2 bases, and 10 bases lay in between. CDR1 is MNHEY and CDR2 is SVGAGI in the germline V gene. CDR3 in DNA: TGTGCCAGCAGTTACAACCAGGGACCCTACAATGAGCAGTTCTTC. Amino acid sequence: CASSYNQGPYNEQFF.

On this clone itself: Other DNA variants within this sample encode the same CDR3. The V and J genes are TRBV27 and TRBJ2-2; 7 bases agree with TRBD2. CDR1 and CDR2 (germline): MNHEY, SMNVEV (reference sequence). The CDR3 runs 14 residues. The junction had 0 bases not matched to a gene; V was cut back by 4 bases and J by 1 base. The CDR3 reads CASSSGGNTGELFF. For the CDR3, the DNA is TGTGCCAGCAGTTCGGGGGGGAACACCGGGGAGCTGTTTTTT.

The rearrangement uses TRBV6-5 and TRBJ2-3; D not resolved. The CDR3 extends over 16 amino acids. The ends were cut back, 2 bases at V and 1 base at J, with 13 bases in the middle. The germline V gene has CDR1 MNHEY and CDR2 SVGAGI. DNA for the CDR3: TGTGCCAGCAGTTACGCAACTACCTGGGGCACAGATACGCAGTATTTT. It is translated as CASSYATTWGTDTQYF.

V usage is TRBV5-4 and J usage is TRBJ1-2; D is unresolved. This CDR3 is built from 14 residues. V lost 4 bases and J lost 1, with 11 bases in between. The germline V gene encodes CDR1 SGHNT and CDR2 YYREEE (reference sequence). CDR3 sequence reads: CASSTGTNNYGYTF. CDR3 coding DNA: TGTGCCAGCAGCACCGGAACTAATAACTATGGCTACACCTTC.

This clone appeared a single time. The V call is TRBV28, the J call TRBJ2-7; D uncertain. CDR3 size: 14 residues. Germline lookup yields CDR1 MDHEN and CDR2 SYDVKM. Trimming cost V 3 bases and J 7 bases, with 16 bases left between them. CDR3 loop: CASSLGRNGVEQYF. Written as DNA, the CDR3 is TGTGCCAGCAGTTTGGGTCGGAATGGCGTGGAGCAGTACTTC.

This chain joins TRBV7-3 and TRBJ1-2; 8 bases match TRBD1. The ends lost 5 bases at V and 4 bases at J; junction bases unmatched: 9. CDR3 length: 15 amino acids. Germline loops: CDR1 SGHTA, CDR2 FQGTGA. The CDR3 loop reads CASSPSGQGGYGYTF. In nucleotides, the CDR3 is TGTGCCAGCAGCCCTTCCGGACAGGGCGGCTATGGCTACACCTTC.

The chain recombines TRBV7-9 with TRBJ1-6; weak D call: TRBD1 (5 bases). The CDR3 is 17 amino acids. Germline V gene data show CDR1 as SEHNR and CDR2 as FQNEAQ (reference sequence). Deletions cut 8 bases from V and 9 bases from J, with 26 bases between. The CDR3 region is CASATSRGGEGSSPLHF. The CDR3 nucleotides read TGTGCCAGCGCCACGTCTCGGGGGGGAGAGGGTTCTTCACCCCTCCACTTT.

This clone was seen a single time. V gene TRBV18 combines with J gene TRBJ1-1; D may be TRBD1 (5 bases). CDR1 KGHSH and CDR2 LQKENI come from the germline V gene. V was cut by 0 bases and J by 1 base, with 15 bases left in between. This CDR3 region has 17 residues. The CDR3 nucleotides are TGTGCCAGCTCACCACCAAGGGGTTCCGAGCAGAACACTGAAGCTTTCTTT. Residues: CASSPPRGSEQNTEAFF.

The chain has TRBV27 and TRBJ2-7; TRBD1 aligns across 10 bases. Per the germline V gene, CDR1 is MNHEY and CDR2 is SMNVEV (reference sequence). V lost 3 bases and J lost 3; bases outside the gene matches: 8. CDR3 length equals 16 residues. For the CDR3, the DNA is TGTGCCAGCAGTTTCAGAGGGGACAGGGGAAACTACGAGCAGTACTTC. Its translation is CASSFRGDRGNYEQYF.

The V call is TRBV5-4, the J call TRBJ2-3; D is perhaps TRBD1 (5 bases). The germline V gene encodes CDR1 SGHNT and CDR2 YYREEE (reference sequence). The CDR3 extends over 16 amino acids. V was trimmed by 4 bases and J by 0 bases, leaving 15 bases between them. CDR3 in amino acids: CASSADRITSTDTQYF. As DNA, the CDR3 is TGTGCCAGCAGCGCAGACAGAATTACTAGCACAGATACGCAGTATTTT.